This T cell receptor (beta chain) was identified during a study of T-cell reconstitution after alpha-beta-depleted transplantation in children. Preparation of the TCRbeta library was carried out with unique molecular identifiers. One entry per CDR3 protein, called by TCRdb with MiXCR from the PCR reads. The table includes approximately 230,000 distinct CDR3 sequences, roughly a quarter detected once. This clonotype was picked up many times. The CDR3 contains 14 residues. Germline loops: CDR1 SQVTM, CDR2 ANQGSEA. The ends were cut back, 8 bases at V and 1 base at J, with 14 bases in the middle. The source is a female patient aged 2-9 years who had a stem cell transplant for congenital amegakaryocytic thrombocytopenia, so the T cells may come from the graft donor. This material consisted of PBMCs, mostly from graft donor cells, taken 360 days after TCRalphabeta/CD19-depleted stem cell transplant. The genes are TRBV29-1 and TRBJ2-2; tentatively, D is TRBD2 (5 bases). DNA for the CDR3: TGCAGCCCTCGGGATAAGCGGAACACCGGGGAGCTGTTTTTT. Translation gives CSPRDKRNTGELFF.